The 25 T cell receptor beta chains listed next were all sequenced from one sample in a study of a mutant IDH1 vaccine in newly diagnosed glioma. The antigens for these receptors are not known. Time point described: week 5, during vaccination. A 20-mer mutant IDH1 peptide at 300 ug was injected subcutaneously with topical imiquimod. Here immunoSEQ multiplex PCR was the method, and the copy in TCRdb shows in-frame clones only, minus some. The table has 25,000 or so clones, approximately 79% seen once. This sample comprised PBMCs, obtained from a glioma patient whose treatment included an IDH1 peptide vaccine. These receptors were taken from a man aged 35 to 55 with glioma. Some clones in this sample may be carry-over from other donors' samples.

The rearrangement joins TRBV4-1 to TRBJ1-2; TRBD1 matches 8 bases. The CDR3 loop spans 16 amino acids. CDR1 MGHRA and CDR2 YSYEKL come from the germline V gene. With 0 bases clipped from V and 4 bases from J, the junction kept 7 bases outside the gene matches. The CDR3 spells CASSQDPSTGVYGYTF. In nucleotides, the CDR3 is TGCGCCAGCAGCCAAGATCCCTCGACAGGGGTCTATGGCTACACCTTC.

J is TRBJ2-2 and V is TRBV10-1; TRBD1 is a possible D gene (6 bases). CDR3 length: 16 amino acids. Germline assignment: CDR1 WNHNN and CDR2 SYGVQD (reference sequence). V was pared by 5 bases and J by 0 bases, with 13 bases between. The CDR3 sequence: CASSSTGPANTGELFF. Written as DNA, the CDR3 is TGCGCCAGCAGTTCAACAGGGCCAGCGAACACCGGGGAGCTGTTTTTT.

This chain joins TRBV25-1 and TRBJ1-1, with D unresolved. CDR1 is MGHDK, CDR2 SYGVNS, per germline. The CDR3 extends over 11 amino acids. V was clipped by 4 bases and J by 8 bases, with 8 bases between them. CDR3 nucleotide sequence: TGTGCCAGCAGTGGTGAGGCCGAAGCTTTCTTT. Amino acid sequence: CASSGEAEAFF.

This chain links TRBV14 with TRBJ2-7; TRBD1 agrees at 8 bases. The CDR3 extends over 18 amino acids. The germline V gene encodes CDR1 SGHDN and CDR2 FVKESK. The V gene end was trimmed by 2 bases and the J gene end by 0 bases; junction bases not matched to a gene: 12. The CDR3 DNA reads TGTGCCAGCAGCCAATCACTATTCAGGGGGCTCAACTCCTACGAGCAGTACTTC. It specifies CASSQSLFRGLNSYEQYF.

The chain uses TRBV4-2 and TRBJ2-1; 9 bases align to TRBD2. The CDR3 contains 15 residues. Germline V gene lookup returns CDR1 LGHNA and CDR2 YNFKEQ. V was clipped by 0 bases and J by 4 bases; unmatched bases: 1. The CDR3 DNA follows: TGTGCCAGCAGCCAAGATACTAGCGGGTACAATGAGCAGTTCTTC. Amino acid sequence: CASSQDTSGYNEQFF.

This chain connects TRBV4-3 to TRBJ1-3; D perhaps matches TRBD1 (5 bases). Germline V gene lookup returns CDR1 LGHNA and CDR2 YSLEER. The CDR3 sequence is 18 residues long. V lost 0 bases, J lost 0 bases, and 15 bases lay in between. The CDR3 here is CASSQDLISGNSGNTIYF. The CDR3, as DNA: TGCGCCAGCAGCCAAGATCTAATTTCAGGGAACTCTGGAAACACCATATATTTT.

This clone showed up just once. The J gene is TRBJ1-4, the V gene TRBV21-1; the table names TRBD1, a call not compared with the DNA. TRBV21-1 is a known pseudogene. The CDR3 covers 17 residues. CDR3 nucleotides: TGTGCCAGCAGCAAAGAGGGGCCGCCGACAGGGCCTGAAAAACTGTTTTTT. Protein product: CASSKEGPPTGPEKLFF.

The rearrangement joins TRBV6-4 to TRBJ1-6; D is undetermined. Deletions cut 3 bases from V and 10 bases from J, with 13 bases between. The germline gives CDR1 MRHNA, CDR2 SNTAGT. The CDR3 is 14 amino acids. The CDR3 is CASSEGLDQSPLHF. In nucleotides, the CDR3 is TGTGCCAGCAGTGAGGGGTTAGATCAATCACCCCTCCACTTT.

With regard to this clone: The same CDR3 can be traced to other DNA sequences in this sample. The chain combines TRBV2 with TRBJ2-2; tentative D call: TRBD2 (5 bases). Germline CDR1 is SNHLY and CDR2 is FYNNEI. V gave up 3 bases and J gave up 1 base, with 6 bases separating them. The CDR3 extends over 14 amino acids. The CDR3 spells CASSDRGNTGELFF. The CDR3 DNA follows: TGTGCCAGCAGTGATCGGGGGAACACCGGGGAGCTGTTTTTT.

This chain joins TRBV7-2 and TRBJ2-5; either TRBD1 or TRBD2 may fit D (5 bases each). Trimming took 1 base from V and 0 from J, leaving 12 bases between them. The CDR3 sequence is 16 residues long. The V gene's germline CDR1 is SGHTA and CDR2 FQGNSA. The CDR3 bases are TGTGCCAGCAGCTTAGTGGGGGTTGGCTACCAAGAGACCCAGTACTTC. Translating it yields CASSLVGVGYQETQYF.

A few counts support this clone. This chain connects TRBV7-9 to TRBJ1-4, with unresolved D. Trimming shortened V by 5 bases and J by 6 bases, and 16 bases separated the two germline ends. This CDR3 has 15 residues. Germline V CDR1 and CDR2: SEHNR, FQNEAQ (reference sequence). The CDR3 protein is CASSVLGGRDEKLFF. Here the CDR3 DNA reads TGTGCCAGCAGCGTACTGGGAGGGCGGGATGAAAAACTGTTTTTT.

CDR3: CATFRDTDSGNTIYF. The CDR3 nucleotides are TGTGCCACCTTCCGGGACACTGACTCTGGAAACACCATATATTTT. This sequence joins TRBV6-6 and TRBJ1-3; tentative D call: TRBD1 (6 bases). The CDR3 is 15 residues long. CDR1 and CDR2 (germline): MNHNY, SVGAGI (reference sequence). V lost 10 bases, J lost 0 bases, and 16 bases lay in between.

The chain uses TRBV19 and TRBJ2-2, with a tentative D call TRBD1 (5 bases). Looked up from germline, CDR1 is LNHDA and CDR2 is SQIVND (reference sequence). This CDR3 spans 14 amino acids. V was shortened by 3 bases and J by 7 bases, with 12 bases between the two germline ends. The CDR3 DNA sequence: TGTGCCAGTAGTATCCACAGGCAGCTCGGGGAGCTGTTTTTT. Its protein is CASSIHRQLGELFF.

The sample holds a few counts of this clone. V is TRBV5-1 and J is TRBJ1-2; 7 bases fit TRBD1. Per the germline V gene, CDR1 is SGHRS and CDR2 is YFSETQ. The junction had 5 bases not matched to a gene; V was cut back by 4 bases and J by 2 bases. This CDR3 is 14 amino acids long. CDR3 sequence (DNA): TGCGCCAGCAGCCTTCAGGGGGGGAACTATGGCTACACCTTC. It specifies CASSLQGGNYGYTF. The full variable domain, in which reference TRBV5-1 and TRBJ1-2 provide the parts outside the CDR3, is KAGVTQTPRYLIKTRGQQVTLSCSPISGHRSVSWYQQTPGQGLQFLFEYFSETQRNKGNFPGRFSGRQFSNSRSEMNVSTLELGDSALYLCASSLQGGNYGYTFGSGTRLTVV.

This clone was seen a handful of times. The genes are TRBV5-1 and TRBJ2-3; D is undetermined. Trimming pared 6 bases from V and 0 bases from J, leaving 14 bases between. The V gene's germline CDR1 is SGHRS and CDR2 YFSETQ. The CDR3 runs 15 residues. The DNA of the CDR3 is TGCGCCAGCAACCGAGGTGGGGTTAGCACAGATACGCAGTATTTT. This codes for CASNRGGVSTDTQYF.

The chain carries TRBV18 and TRBJ2-5; the match to TRBD2 covers 8 bases. There are 17 residues in the CDR3. Per the germline V gene, CDR1 is KGHSH and CDR2 is LQKENI. V trimming: 3 bases; J trimming: 3 bases; junction bases outside the gene matches: 12. In DNA form, the CDR3 reads TGTGCCAGCTCACCTTCGGCGGGGCTAGCGGGCGAAGAGACCCAGTACTTC. Translation gives CASSPSAGLAGEETQYF.

The chain has TRBV4-1 and TRBJ2-1, with TRBD2 matching 10 bases. The junction had 21 bases not matched to a gene; V was cut back by 6 bases and J by 1 base. This CDR3 region has 21 residues. Germline-derived CDR1 and CDR2 are MGHRA and YSYEKL. Here the CDR3 reads CASSGAMGGLSGGASYNEQFF. The CDR3 nucleotides read TGCGCCAGCAGTGGGGCTATGGGAGGGCTAAGCGGGGGGGCGTCCTACAATGAGCAGTTCTTC.

This CDR3 is CASSILRGTTETQYF. The CDR3 DNA follows: TGTGCCAGCAGCATCCTGCGGGGGACCACAGAGACCCAGTACTTC. The chain recombines TRBV7-2 with TRBJ2-5; 7 nucleotides line up with TRBD2. In germline, CDR1 is SGHTA, CDR2 FQGNSA. The length of the CDR3 is 15 residues. J lost 4 bases, V lost 5 bases, and 10 bases had no gene match.

This clone was seen once. V gene TRBV30 combines with J gene TRBJ1-4, with D possibly being TRBD1 (6 bases). Germline loops: CDR1 GTSNPN, CDR2 SVGIG (reference sequence). Trimming stripped 2 bases from V and 8 bases from J, with 21 bases between. The CDR3 is 16 residues long. The CDR3 sequence is CAWSSDRTSSREKLFF. In DNA form, the CDR3 reads TGTGCCTGGAGTAGTGACAGGACGAGTTCGAGAGAAAAACTGTTTTTT.

The gene calls are TRBV27 and TRBJ2-7; no firm D call. Germline V gene data show CDR1 as MNHEY and CDR2 as SMNVEV (reference sequence). The CDR3 consists of 13 residues. V lost 6 bases and J 0 bases, leaving 9 bases between the germline ends. The CDR3 DNA reads TGTGCCAGCAGCCGTTACAACTCCTACGAGCAGTACTTC. This gives the protein CASSRYNSYEQYF.

CDR3 bases: TGTGCCAGCACTGTGAATATGGGACTAGCGGGGGGGAATGAGCAGTTCTTC. Amino acids: CASTVNMGLAGGNEQFF. This sequence joins TRBV25-1 and TRBJ2-1; 16 bases line up with TRBD2. The CDR3 is made up of 17 amino acids. Trimming took 7 bases from V and 7 from J; bases not matched to a gene: 10. The germline V gene has CDR1 MGHDK and CDR2 SYGVNS.

V gene TRBV19 combines with J gene TRBJ1-2, with D possibly matching TRBD1 (5 bases). V was clipped by 7 bases and J by 2 bases, with 29 bases between them. The CDR3 has 19 residues. Germline V gene sequence: CDR1 LNHDA, CDR2 SQIVND (reference sequence). The CDR3 bases are TGTGCCAGTACCCCACCATCGATGTGGGGCCATCTTCGAAACTATGGCTACACCTTC. Its protein is CASTPPSMWGHLRNYGYTF.

This rearrangement joins TRBV4-1 to TRBJ1-3, with no clear D. Germline lookup yields CDR1 MGHRA and CDR2 YSYEKL. CDR3 length: 15 amino acids. V was clipped by 4 bases and J by 0 bases, with 10 bases between them. DNA for the CDR3: TGCGCCAGCAGCCGGCCTCTTGGCTCTGGAAACACCATATATTTT. Translation gives CASSRPLGSGNTIYF.

This clone was seen just once. This chain uses TRBV7-3 with TRBJ1-4; TRBD1 might be the D (5 bases). The CDR3 sequence is 13 residues long. Germline CDR1 SGHTA, CDR2 FQGTGA. The V end lost 2 bases, the J end lost 8 bases, and 9 bases lay between the germline ends. The CDR3 DNA sequence: TGTGCCAGCAGCTTAGGGGGAAACGAAAAACTGTTTTTT. Encoded protein: CASSLGGNEKLFF.

V is TRBV6-6 and J is TRBJ2-3, with 11 bases that match TRBD1. V lost 2 bases, J lost 10 bases, and 8 bases stayed unmatched. Germline-derived CDR1 and CDR2 are MNHNY and SVGAGI (reference sequence). The CDR3 is made up of 15 amino acids. The CDR3 region has the DNA TGTGCCAGCAGTTACCTTGGGACAGGGGGAGAGGCGCAGTATTTT. Translation: CASSYLGTGGEAQYF.